This TCR beta chain emerged from a study of T cell responses to AZD1222 COVID-19 vaccine. General observations from the study: Two doses of AZD1222 preceded a rise in Spike-specific TCR breadth and depth. Of the AZD1222 recipients, only 5 to 7 were seropositive at baseline. Donors skewed white British and female; clonal diversity was possibly underestimated.

Trimming cost V 1 base and J 6 bases; bases outside gene matches: 11. This CDR3 is built from 16 residues. Germline values: CDR1 SGHNT, CDR2 YYREEE (reference sequence). Profiled with immunoSEQ multiplex PCR; TCRdb holds only in-frame clones, not every one. The table includes 90,000 to 120,000 clones, more than 70% detected once. Turning to this clone: Antigen: not known.

The J gene is TRBJ2-3, the V gene TRBV5-4; 7 bases agree with TRBD2. The sample in question was peripheral blood, obtained on day 0 of AZD1222 vaccination. The sequence was obtained from an adult in good health. CDR3 in amino acids: CASSLNAGAVMDTQYF. CDR3 bases: TGTGCCAGCAGCTTGAATGCGGGAGCTGTAATGGATACGCAGTATTTT.